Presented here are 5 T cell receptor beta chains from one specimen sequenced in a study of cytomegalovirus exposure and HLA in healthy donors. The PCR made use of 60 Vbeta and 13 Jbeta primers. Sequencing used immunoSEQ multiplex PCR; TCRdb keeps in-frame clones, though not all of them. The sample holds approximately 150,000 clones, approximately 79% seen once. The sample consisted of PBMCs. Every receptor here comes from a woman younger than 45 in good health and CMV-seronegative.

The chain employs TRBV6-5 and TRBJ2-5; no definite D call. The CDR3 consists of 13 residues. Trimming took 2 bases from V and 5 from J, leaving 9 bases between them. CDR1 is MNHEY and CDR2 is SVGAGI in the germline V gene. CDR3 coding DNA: TGTGCCAGCAGTTACCTTTCCCGGGAGACCCAGTACTTC. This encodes CASSYLSRETQYF.

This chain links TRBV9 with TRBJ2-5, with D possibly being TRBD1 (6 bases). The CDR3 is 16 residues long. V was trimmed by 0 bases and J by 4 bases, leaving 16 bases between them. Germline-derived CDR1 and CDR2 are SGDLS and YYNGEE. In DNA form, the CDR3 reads TGTGCCAGCAGCGTAGAAAGCTGGGGGCTGGGAGAGACCCAGTACTTC. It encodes CASSVESWGLGETQYF.

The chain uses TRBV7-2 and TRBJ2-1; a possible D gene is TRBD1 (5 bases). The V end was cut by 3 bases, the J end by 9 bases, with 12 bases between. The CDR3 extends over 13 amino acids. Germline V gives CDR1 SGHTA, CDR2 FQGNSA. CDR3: CASSFPGQGEQFF. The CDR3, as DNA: TGTGCCAGCAGCTTCCCAGGGCAGGGTGAGCAGTTCTTC.

CDR3 bases: TGTGCCAGCAGCGGCGGGACTAGCGTGGTGGAGACCCAGTACTTC. Protein sequence: CASSGGTSVVETQYF. The chain couples TRBV2 to TRBJ2-5; 10 bases align to TRBD2. The CDR3 is 15 amino acids. V dropped 6 bases and J dropped 5; count of bases not matched to a gene: 9. Germline CDR1 is SNHLY and CDR2 is FYNNEI.

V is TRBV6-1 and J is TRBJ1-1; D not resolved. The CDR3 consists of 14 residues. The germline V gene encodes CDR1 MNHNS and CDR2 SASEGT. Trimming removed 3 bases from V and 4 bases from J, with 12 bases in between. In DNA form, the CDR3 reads TGTGCCAGCAGTGAGGTAGGAGGGCGCACTGAAGCTTTCTTT. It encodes CASSEVGGRTEAFF.